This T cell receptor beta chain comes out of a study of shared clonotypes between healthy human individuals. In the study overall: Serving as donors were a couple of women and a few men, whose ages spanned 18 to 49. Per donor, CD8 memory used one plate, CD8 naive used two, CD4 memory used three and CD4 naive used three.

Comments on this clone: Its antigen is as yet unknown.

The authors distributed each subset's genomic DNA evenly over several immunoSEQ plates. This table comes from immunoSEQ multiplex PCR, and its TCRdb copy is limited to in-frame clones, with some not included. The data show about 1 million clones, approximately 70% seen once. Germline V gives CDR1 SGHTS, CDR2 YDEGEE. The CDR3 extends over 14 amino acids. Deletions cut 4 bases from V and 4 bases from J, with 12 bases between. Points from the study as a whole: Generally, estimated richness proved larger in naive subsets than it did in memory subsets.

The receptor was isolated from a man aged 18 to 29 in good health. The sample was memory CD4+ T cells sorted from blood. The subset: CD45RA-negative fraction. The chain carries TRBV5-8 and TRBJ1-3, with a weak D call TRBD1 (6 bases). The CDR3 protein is CASSHGTPGNTIYF. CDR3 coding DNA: TGTGCCAGCAGCCACGGGACACCCGGAAACACCATATATTTT.